What follows are 8 T cell receptor beta chains derived from one specimen sequenced in a study of shared clonotypes between healthy human individuals. Clones were sequenced by immunoSEQ multiplex PCR, and TCRdb holds only the in-frame ones, with some missing. The data hold some 1.4 million clones, with about 96% observed a single time. Sequencing was done on a sample of naive CD4+ T cells sorted from blood. Subset indicated: CD45RA+ positively selected. These receptors were taken from a man aged 25-45 years in good health.

This clone was picked up one time. The rearrangement joins TRBV9 to TRBJ2-3; 9 positions agree with TRBD2. With 6 bases clipped from V and 2 bases from J, the junction kept 10 bases outside the gene matches. Germline V gene lookup returns CDR1 SGDLS and CDR2 YYNGEE. The CDR3 consists of 16 residues. The CDR3 loop reads CASNTLAGSTTDTQYF. The CDR3 bases are TGTGCCAGCAACACTCTAGCGGGAAGTACCACAGATACGCAGTATTTT.

The chain links TRBV28 to TRBJ1-5; the D gene is possibly TRBD1 (6 bases). Trimming removed 9 bases from V and 0 bases from J, with 12 bases in between. Germline CDR1 reads MDHEN; CDR2 reads SYDVKM. The CDR3 totals 14 residues. Here the CDR3 reads CASCGGGSNQPQHF. The CDR3 DNA reads TGTGCCAGTTGTGGGGGCGGTAGCAATCAGCCCCAGCATTTT. The full variable domain, in which reference TRBV28 and TRBJ1-5 provide the parts outside the CDR3, is DVKVTQSSRYLVKRTGEKVFLECVQDMDHENMFWYRQDPGLGLRLIYFSYDVKMKEKGDIPEGYSVSREKKERFSLILESASTNQTSMYLCASCGGGSNQPQHFGDGTRLSIL.

The rearrangement joins TRBV11-2 to TRBJ1-2; D remains ambiguous. The germline CDR1 and CDR2 sequences are SGHAT and FQNNGV. This CDR3 comprises 13 residues. Deletions cut 5 bases from V and 5 bases from J, with 12 bases between. For the CDR3, the DNA is TGTGCCAGCAGCCTCCTTCGGGGATATGGCTACACCTTC. Translated, it gives CASSLLRGYGYTF.

Concerning this clone: Other nucleotide sequences in the sample specify the same CDR3. The J gene is TRBJ2-3, the V gene TRBV5-5; no firm D call. Trimming left V 4 bases short and J 0 bases short, with 0 bases between. The germline V gene encodes CDR1 SGHKS and CDR2 YYEKEE (reference sequence). The CDR3 totals 11 residues. The CDR3 loop reads CASSSTDTQYF. Written as DNA, the CDR3 is TGTGCCAGCAGCAGCACAGATACGCAGTATTTT.

This clone was detected once. This chain connects TRBV6-1 to TRBJ2-2; no clear D. The germline V and J ends were trimmed by 0 bases and 2 bases, with 7 bases remaining between them. The germline V gene encodes CDR1 MNHNS and CDR2 SASEGT. The CDR3 is 15 residues long. The CDR3 spells CASSEAGLNTGELFF. In DNA, the CDR3 is TGTGCCAGCAGTGAAGCGGGCTTAAACACCGGGGAGCTGTTTTTT.

J is TRBJ1-2 and V is TRBV7-3; no firm D call. The CDR3 has 14 amino acids. V was cut by 3 bases and J by 5 bases, with 13 bases left in between. Germline lookup yields CDR1 SGHTA and CDR2 FQGTGA. The CDR3 reads CASSLDGVEYGYTF. The CDR3 bases are TGTGCCAGCAGCTTGGACGGGGTGGAATATGGCTACACCTTC.

Worth noting for this clone: Relative to the germline gene, one junction end is altered; a read error may explain this. The J gene is TRBJ2-3, the V gene TRBV11-3; D possibly corresponds to TRBD1 (6 bases). CDR3 length: 12 residues. Per germline, CDR1 SGHNT and CDR2 YENEEA. This CDR3 reads CASSLGQGPPHF. The CDR3 DNA sequence: TGTGCCAGCAGCTTAGGGCAGGGGCCCCCACATTTT.

The CDR3 protein is CASSPTGFIDTEAFF. The CDR3 DNA is TGTGCCAGCTCCCCTACGGGATTCATAGACACTGAAGCTTTCTTT. The chain is built from TRBV18 and TRBJ1-1; D is unresolved. The CDR3 is made up of 15 amino acids. V lost 6 bases to trimming and J lost 3 bases, with 17 bases between them. Germline lookup yields CDR1 KGHSH and CDR2 LQKENI. The full variable domain, its missing parts supplied by reference TRBV18 and TRBJ1-1, is NAGVMQNPRHLVRRRGQEARLRCSPMKGHSHVYWYRQLPEEGLKFMVYLQKENIIDESGMPKERFSAEFPKEGPSILRIQQVVRGDSAAYFCASSPTGFIDTEAFFGQGTRLTVV.